Here is one T cell receptor (beta chain) with its context. The data were produced by immunoSEQ multiplex PCR, yet TCRdb's version contains in-frame clones alone and is incomplete. This sample has 2 million to 2.5 million clones, with under 95% found just once. These data are taken from a study of shared clonotypes between healthy human individuals. V was cut by 6 bases and J by 0 bases, with 2 bases left in between. The CDR3 has 11 amino acids. Germline V CDR1 and CDR2: SEHNR, FQNEAQ (reference sequence). CD45RO-negative, CCR7-positively selected cells formed the naive CD8 fraction, excluding terminally differentiated effector memory CD45RA+ cells.

The rearrangement uses TRBV7-9 and TRBJ2-5; no firm D call. Sequenced input: naive CD8+ T cells from PBMCs. This TCR came from a man between 18 and 35 years old in good health. Some clones in this sample may be carry-over from other donors' samples. The CDR3 here is CASRDQETQYF. The CDR3 nucleotides are TGTGCCAGCAGGGACCAAGAGACCCAGTACTTC.